This T cell receptor beta chain was retrieved from a study of blood T cell repertoires in COVID-19. Background on the study: COVID-19 samples collected from the United States, Italy and Spain covered acute and convalescent phases. T cells, B-cell-depleted T cells, or PBMCs provided the cDNA or gDNA that served as material.

Assay used: immunoSEQ multiplex PCR; TCRdb lists only in-frame clones, some missing. The data contain hundreds of thousands of clones, approximately 86% of them singletons. J was trimmed by 0 bases and V by 6 bases; bases with no gene match: 2. The CDR3 is 14 amino acids. CDR1 is MNHEY, CDR2 SVGAGI, per germline. The V and J genes are TRBV6-5 and TRBJ1-2; 9 bases align to TRBD1. The source material was peripheral blood. The sequence came from a woman in her 30s who had recovered from COVID-19. CDR3 bases: TGTGCCAGCAGCCGACAGGGGGCTAACTATGGCTACACCTTC. Translating gives CASSRQGANYGYTF.